This TCR beta chain was profiled in a study of memory CD4+ T cells and cytomegalovirus serostatus. In this sample, this clone turned up a few times. Sequencing used immunoSEQ multiplex PCR; TCRdb keeps in-frame clones, though not all of them. This sample carries about 59,000 clones, around 80% of them seen once, and the ten largest clones take more than 0.85%. The length of the CDR3 is 15 residues. Germline V gene data show CDR1 as MNHEY and CDR2 as SMNVEV (reference sequence). V lost 2 bases and J lost 5, with 15 bases in between. The sort gate was single viable CD3+CD4+CD8-CD45RO+ cells for memory CD4+ T cells. Serostatus was set by detecting CMV pp150, pp28, p38, p52 IgG.

The specimen sequenced was memory CD4+ T cells from blood. This chain links TRBV27 with TRBJ1-2; no firm D call. The TCR sequence derives from an adult in good health and CMV-seronegative. This chain's CDR3 is CASSLMAANLYGYTF. CDR3 coding DNA: TGTGCCAGCAGTTTAATGGCAGCTAACTTATATGGCTACACCTTC.